The 26 T cell receptor beta chains below all came from one sample that was sequenced in a study of cytomegalovirus exposure and HLA in healthy donors (dated by TCRdb to 2017 to 2019). Libraries were built with the immunoSEQ multiplex PCR assay. The multiplex PCR relied on a mix of 60 forward primers for TCR Vbeta segments and 13 reverse primers for TCR Jbeta segments. The table comes from immuneACCESS by way of TCRdb, which keeps in-frame sequences with V and J called. Part of the clones is missing from these tables; in studies checked, under half for an unresolved V gene and the rest for unknown reasons. This sample is represented by around 100,000 clones; nearly 75% of them were singletons. The biggest ten clones account for around 5% of the sample. The sequenced material came from PBMCs. The receptors derive from a man aged 25-45 years in good health and CMV-seropositive.

The chain links TRBV20-1 to TRBJ2-5, with no clear D. This CDR3 has 10 amino acids. V lost 6 bases and J 5 bases, leaving 7 bases between the germline ends. In germline, CDR1 is DFQATT, CDR2 SNEGSKA (reference sequence). CDR3 coding DNA: TGCAGTGCGGCGCGGGAGACCCAGTACTTC. Protein: CSAARETQYF.

CDR3: CASSGQGAGTEAFF. The CDR3 DNA reads as TGTGCCAGCAGTGGACAGGGGGCCGGCACTGAAGCTTTCTTT. V usage is TRBV25-1 and J usage is TRBJ1-1; 10 bases fit TRBD1. CDR1 is MGHDK, CDR2 SYGVNS, per germline. This CDR3 is built from 14 residues. With 4 bases clipped from V and 4 bases from J, the junction kept 3 bases outside the gene matches.

The sample holds one count of this clone. This sample includes further DNA sequences coding for the same CDR3. The V gene is TRBV5-1, the J gene TRBJ2-2; TRBD1 matches at 8 bases. The germline V gene encodes CDR1 SGHRS and CDR2 YFSETQ. The J segment lost 5 bases and the V segment lost 1 base, leaving 7 bases of the junction unmatched. CDR3 length: 16 amino acids. CDR3 sequence (DNA): TGCGCCAGCAGCTTGAGTTGGACAGGGAATACCGGGGAGCTGTTTTTT. This sequence encodes CASSLSWTGNTGELFF.

The chain joins TRBV27 to TRBJ2-7; 9 bases fit TRBD1. The ends lost 2 bases at V and 5 bases at J; junction bases unmatched: 4. CDR1 and CDR2 (germline): MNHEY, SMNVEV (reference sequence). The length of the CDR3 is 14 residues. CDR3 sequence reads: CASSLRDRDHEQYF. The CDR3 DNA follows: TGTGCCAGCAGTTTAAGGGACAGGGACCACGAGCAGTACTTC.

This chain uses TRBV7-3 with TRBJ1-1; 7 bases map to TRBD1. Germline values: CDR1 SGHTA, CDR2 FQGTGA. The CDR3 sequence is 13 residues long. V was pared by 4 bases and J by 3 bases, with 2 bases of the junction left unmatched. The CDR3 protein is CASSSTGYTEAFF. The CDR3 DNA reads as TGTGCCAGCAGCTCGACAGGGTACACTGAAGCTTTCTTT. Based on the CDR3 plus reference TRBV7-3 and TRBJ1-1, the full variable domain is GAGVSQTPSNKVTEKGKYVELRCDPISGHTALYWYRQSLGQGPEFLIYFQGTGAADDSGLPNDRFFAVRPEGSVSTLKIQRTERGDSAVYLCASSSTGYTEAFFGQGTRLTVV.

The gene calls are TRBV11-2 and TRBJ2-1, with D unclear. Germline V gene lookup returns CDR1 SGHAT and CDR2 FQNNGV. Trimming removed 6 bases from V and 0 bases from J, with 12 bases in between. This CDR3 spans 15 amino acids. The CDR3 DNA reads as TGTGCCAGCAGGCCCGACTTGACCTCCTACAATGAGCAGTTCTTC. Protein product: CASRPDLTSYNEQFF.

The genes are TRBV5-4 and TRBJ2-7; TRBD1 is a possible D gene (5 bases). Germline-derived CDR1 and CDR2 are SGHNT and YYREEE (reference sequence). The CDR3 is 16 residues long. V was shortened by 4 bases and J by 0 bases, with 17 bases between the two germline ends. CDR3 DNA sequence: TGTGCCAGCAGCCCGGAGCCGACAGCTTACTCCTACGAGCAGTACTTC. This gives the protein CASSPEPTAYSYEQYF.

The chain carries TRBV30 and TRBJ2-4; 10 nucleotides match TRBD2. CDR1 and CDR2 (germline): GTSNPN, SVGIG (reference sequence). This CDR3 is built from 14 residues. Trimming took 4 bases from V and 9 from J; bases not matched to a gene: 9. The CDR3 sequence: CAWIPSGGRGIQYF. CDR3 nucleotide sequence: TGTGCCTGGATCCCTAGCGGGGGCCGGGGCATTCAGTACTTC.

This clone showed up just a few times. V is TRBV5-6 and J is TRBJ1-1; D not certain. The V end was cut by 5 bases, the J end by 3 bases, with 11 bases between. Germline loops: CDR1 SGHDT, CDR2 YYEEEE. The CDR3 has 13 residues. CDR3 nucleotide sequence: TGTGCCAGCAGAGGCGGCAGTTACACTGAAGCTTTCTTT. Its translation is CASRGGSYTEAFF.

V usage is TRBV4-3 and J usage is TRBJ2-7; possible D gene TRBD2, 6 bases. In germline, CDR1 is LGHNA, CDR2 YSLEER. V shed 3 bases and J shed 3 bases, with 12 bases lying between them. This CDR3 region has 14 residues. In DNA form, the CDR3 reads TGCGCCAGCAGCCAGGACGGGGGAGACTACGAGCAGTACTTC. Protein product: CASSQDGGDYEQYF.

Written as DNA, the CDR3 is TGTGCCAGCAGCGTAGGTTCAGTTTACTCTGGAAACACCATATATTTT. Translation: CASSVGSVYSGNTIYF. The gene calls are TRBV9 and TRBJ1-3; D not certain. The CDR3 spans 16 residues. CDR1 is SGDLS, CDR2 YYNGEE, per germline. Trimming took off 0 bases at V and 0 bases at J, with 10 bases between the two ends. The variable domain in full, with the rest retrieved from reference TRBV9 and TRBJ1-3, is DSGVTQTPKHLITATGQRVTLRCSPRSGDLSVYWYQQSLDQGLQFLIQYYNGEERAKGNILERFSAQQFPDLHSELNLSSLELGDSALYFCASSVGSVYSGNTIYFGEGSWLTVV.

This clone has a handful of counts. This chain uses TRBV5-6 with TRBJ2-7, with D perhaps TRBD2 (5 bases). From germline, CDR1 is SGHDT and CDR2 YYEEEE. This CDR3 spans 15 amino acids. V gave up 1 base and J gave up 5 bases, with 16 bases separating them. CDR3 in DNA: TGTGCCAGCAGCTTGTTAGGATCCGGGCGGGACGAGCAGTACTTC. It encodes CASSLLGSGRDEQYF.

This chain uses TRBV6-1 with TRBJ1-3; TRBD1 is a possible D gene (5 bases). This CDR3 region has 15 residues. V was clipped by 8 bases and J by 0 bases, with 14 bases between them. Per germline, CDR1 MNHNS and CDR2 SASEGT. CDR3 loop: CASCLRVGSGNTIYF. CDR3 DNA sequence: TGTGCCAGCTGCCTCAGGGTGGGCTCTGGAAACACCATATATTTT.

V and J are TRBV7-6 and TRBJ2-1; TRBD1 is a possible D gene (6 bases). Germline V CDR1 and CDR2: SGHVS, FNYEAQ. The CDR3 has 16 residues. V was clipped by 1 base and J by 0 bases, with 10 bases between them. The DNA of the CDR3 is TGTGCCAGCAGCTTAGAACAGGGTTCCTCCTACAATGAGCAGTTCTTC. Its translation is CASSLEQGSSYNEQFF. Filled out from reference TRBV7-6 and TRBJ2-1, the complete variable domain reads GAGVSQSPRYKVTKRGQDVALRCDPISGHVSLYWYRQALGQGPEFLTYFNYEAQQDKSGLPNDRFSAERPEGSISTLTIQRTEQRDSAMYRCASSLEQGSSYNEQFFGPGTRLTVL.

The V and J genes are TRBV28 and TRBJ1-5; 9 positions match TRBD1. Trimming at V came to 6 bases and at J to 10 bases, leaving 16 bases not matched to a gene. Germline CDR1 and CDR2: MDHEN and SYDVKM. The CDR3 covers 16 residues. The CDR3 DNA follows: TGTGCCAGCAGCCTGAGGGGGGGACAGGGTAGAAATCCCCAGCATTTT. It encodes CASSLRGGQGRNPQHF.

This clone has just a few counts. V and J are TRBV6-5 and TRBJ1-2; 8 nucleotides line up with TRBD1. The V gene end was trimmed by 5 bases and the J gene end by 7 bases; junction bases not matched to a gene: 9. Germline CDR1 reads MNHEY; CDR2 reads SVGAGI. This CDR3 has 14 amino acids. CDR3 amino acids: CASSNGQGIGGYTF. The DNA of the CDR3 is TGTGCCAGCAGTAACGGACAGGGAATCGGTGGCTACACCTTC.

The rearrangement links TRBV15 to TRBJ2-2, with D possibly matching TRBD1 (6 bases). The CDR3 covers 15 residues. V lost 1 base, J lost 0 bases, and 6 bases lay in between. The germline V gene encodes CDR1 LNHNV and CDR2 YYDKDF (reference sequence). In DNA, the CDR3 is TGTGCCACCAGCAGAGGACAGGCGAACACCGGGGAGCTGTTTTTT. The encoded protein is CATSRGQANTGELFF.

Comment on this clone: The junction does not match germline at one end; this may be a read error. V gene TRBV5-1 combines with J gene TRBJ2-1, with TRBD2 identical over 10 bases. CDR1 and CDR2 (germline): SGHRS, YFSETQ. The CDR3 has 17 amino acids. The CDR3 sequence: CAGSREPGLAWGNEQFF. The CDR3 region has the DNA TGCGCCGGCAGCCGAGAACCGGGACTAGCGTGGGGCAATGAGCAGTTCTTC.

The chain uses TRBV5-1 and TRBJ2-5, with 9 bases identical to TRBD2. V shed 2 bases, J shed 0 bases, and the junction held 5 bases outside the gene matches. Germline V gives CDR1 SGHRS, CDR2 YFSETQ. The CDR3 runs to 16 residues. CDR3 sequence (DNA): TGCGCCAGCAGCTTAGGTAGCGGGGGCAACCAAGAGACCCAGTACTTC. It codes for CASSLGSGGNQETQYF.

The chain uses TRBV5-1 and TRBJ2-7; 9 bases map to TRBD2. In germline, CDR1 is SGHRS, CDR2 YFSETQ. V dropped 0 bases and J dropped 3; count of bases not matched to a gene: 10. This CDR3 is 17 amino acids long. CDR3 in DNA: TGCGCCAGCAGCTTGGCAGTAGCGGGGGCGGTAGGCTACGAGCAGTACTTC. Protein: CASSLAVAGAVGYEQYF.

DNA of the CDR3: TGTGCCAGCAGTTTATCTGTGACAGGGGGTTTCATATATTTT. Translated, it gives CASSLSVTGGFIYF. The chain uses TRBV28 and TRBJ1-3, with TRBD1 identical over 9 bases. V lost 1 base, J lost 12 bases, and 7 bases stayed unmatched. The CDR3 is made up of 14 amino acids. Germline assignment: CDR1 MDHEN and CDR2 SYDVKM.

V and J are TRBV9 and TRBJ2-5, with D possibly TRBD2 on 7 matching bases. Between the trimmed V and J ends, which lost 0 bases and 2 bases, there was a span of 11 bases. The germline V gene encodes CDR1 SGDLS and CDR2 YYNGEE. This CDR3 has 15 residues. CDR3 DNA: TGTGCCAGCAGCGTAGGGGGGGGCGGGCAAGAGACCCAGTACTTC. This codes for CASSVGGGGQETQYF.

This chain joins TRBV19 and TRBJ2-5, with D maybe TRBD1 (6 bases). The J call is doubtful: the DNA matches TRBJ2-7 better. The CDR3 has 16 residues. CDR1 LNHDA and CDR2 SQIVND come from the germline V gene (reference sequence). The CDR3: CASSNGIQGGTYEQYF. The CDR3 region has the DNA TGTGCCAGTAGTAATGGGATACAGGGTGGAACCTACGAGCAGTACTTC.

This clone was seen a handful of times. The chain uses TRBV4-1 and TRBJ2-1; no clear D. The CDR3 contains 14 residues. V was trimmed by 0 bases and J by 9 bases, leaving 12 bases between them. Germline CDR1 is MGHRA and CDR2 is YSYEKL. The CDR3 nucleotides are TGCGCCAGCAGCCAAGATCTTGGGCTTACTGAGCAGTTCTTC. Encoded protein: CASSQDLGLTEQFF.

As regards this clone: Within the sample, other DNA sequences also encode this same CDR3. This chain connects TRBV7-6 to TRBJ2-7, with D possibly TRBD2 on 6 matching bases. V gave up 4 bases and J gave up 4 bases, with 17 bases separating them. Germline CDR1 is SGHVS and CDR2 is FNYEAQ. The CDR3 length is 15 residues. The CDR3 DNA sequence: TGTGCCAGCAGCTCAGTGGGGGGAGGTGGTTACGAGCAGTACTTC. Protein sequence: CASSSVGGGGYEQYF. The full variable domain, rest sourced from reference TRBV7-6 and TRBJ2-7, is GAGVSQSPRYKVTKRGQDVALRCDPISGHVSLYWYRQALGQGPEFLTYFNYEAQQDKSGLPNDRFSAERPEGSISTLTIQRTEQRDSAMYRCASSSVGGGGYEQYFGPGTRLTVT.

This clone was detected a few times. The chain links TRBV5-6 to TRBJ1-5; tentatively, D is TRBD1 (5 bases). V was pared by 1 base and J by 6 bases, with 17 bases between. The germline gives CDR1 SGHDT, CDR2 YYEEEE. The CDR3 is 16 amino acids. The CDR3 loop reads CASSLRAGWKVQPQHF. CDR3 nucleotide sequence: TGTGCCAGCAGCTTGCGGGCAGGGTGGAAGGTTCAGCCCCAGCATTTT.